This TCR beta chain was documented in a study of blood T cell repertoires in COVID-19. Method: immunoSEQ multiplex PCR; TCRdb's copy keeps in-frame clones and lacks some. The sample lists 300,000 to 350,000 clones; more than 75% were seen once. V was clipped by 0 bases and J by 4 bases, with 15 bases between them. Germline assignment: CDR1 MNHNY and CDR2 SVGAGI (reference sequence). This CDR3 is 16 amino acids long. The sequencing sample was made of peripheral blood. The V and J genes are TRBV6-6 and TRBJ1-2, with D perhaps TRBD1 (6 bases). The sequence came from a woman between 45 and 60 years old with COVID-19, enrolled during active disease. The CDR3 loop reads CASSYSRGQRAYGYTF. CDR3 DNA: TGTGCCAGCAGTTACTCGAGAGGACAGCGCGCCTATGGCTACACCTTC.